These T cell receptor beta chains were read from a single sample in a study of shared clonotypes between healthy human individuals. Data came from immunoSEQ multiplex PCR; TCRdb stores just in-frame clones and leaves some out. The repertoire holds over 400,000 clones, with approximately 80% as singletons. Sequenced material: PBMCs. These receptors originate from a woman in her 40s in good health. Some clones in this sample may be carry-over from other donors' samples. Both conserved end residues are part of each CDR3. The order of the fields is CDR3 protein, CDR3 DNA, D gene, clone size, V gene, J gene. A D gene is named only where the DNA matches it firmly. The size of a clone is reported for some rows only, either as once, few or many, or as a class for expanded clones.

CSVGRTGLSTDTQYF	TGCAGCGTTGGCCGGACAGGACTAAGCACAGATACGCAGTATTTT	NA	few	TRBV29-1	TRBJ2-3
CASSYSTTYGYTF	TGTGCCAGCAGTTACTCGACCACCTATGGCTACACCTTC	NA	NA	TRBV6-5	TRBJ1-2
CASSLFTGGSGANVLTF	TGTGCCAGCAGCTTGTTCACCGGGGGGTCTGGGGCCAACGTCCTGACTTTC	TRBD2	NA	TRBV5-8	TRBJ2-6
CASSSQLGSSDTQYF	TGTGCCAGCAGCTCCCAGCTCGGTAGTTCAGATACGCAGTATTTT	NA	NA	TRBV6-1	TRBJ2-3
CASSPGTSGANEQFF	TGTGCCAGCAGCCCCGGGACTAGCGGCGCCAATGAGCAGTTCTTC	TRBD2	NA	TRBV7-3	TRBJ2-1
CASSSARASFSYNEQFF	TGTGCCAGCAGCTCCGCCCGGGCATCGTTTTCCTACAATGAGCAGTTCTTC	NA	many	TRBV5-4	TRBJ2-1
CASSARTGDYGYTF	TGTGCCAGCAGTGCCCGGACAGGGGACTATGGCTACACCTTC	TRBD1	NA	TRBV2	TRBJ1-2
CASQREAYNEQFF	TGTGCCTCCCAGCGGGAGGCCTACAATGAGCAGTTCTTC	TRBD2	NA	TRBV10-3	TRBJ2-1
CASSLSAGGWHNEQFF	TGTGCCAGCAGTTTATCAGCGGGAGGCTGGCACAATGAGCAGTTCTTC	TRBD2	NA	TRBV27	TRBJ2-1
CASSPEGLQETQYF	TGCGCCAGCAGCCCCGAGGGGTTACAAGAGACCCAGTACTTC	NA	NA	TRBV4-1	TRBJ2-5
CASSDSNRGGDNEQFF	TGTGCCAGCAGTGACTCGAACAGGGGAGGGGACAATGAGCAGTTCTTC	NA	NA	TRBV6-4	TRBJ2-1
CASSRRTGGYTGELFF	TGTGCCAGCAGTCGCCGGACAGGGGGCTACACCGGGGAGCTGTTTTTT	TRBD1	NA	TRBV28	TRBJ2-2
CASSLGVARGGLRYEQYF	TGCGCCAGCAGCTTGGGCGTGGCACGGGGGGGACTCCGCTACGAGCAGTACTTC	TRBD2	NA	TRBV5-1	TRBJ2-7
CASSSNGRARYTQYF	TGTGCCAGCAGTTCTAACGGGAGGGCCCGTTATACGCAGTATTTT	TRBD2	NA	TRBV7-2	TRBJ2-3
CSVATAWGNTIYF	TGCAGCGTTGCGACAGCCTGGGGAAACACCATATATTTT	NA	few	TRBV29-1	TRBJ1-3
CAISGRDPIPPQHF	TGTGCCATCAGCGGCCGGGACCCTATTCCGCCCCAGCATTTT	NA	NA	TRBV10-3	TRBJ1-5
CASSQDYPGGPYNEQFF	TGTGCCAGCAGCCAAGATTACCCCGGCGGACCCTACAATGAGCAGTTCTTC	NA	NA	TRBV4-2	TRBJ2-1
CASSDRQTNTGELFF	TGTGCCAGCAGCGATAGACAGACGAACACCGGGGAGCTGTTTTTT	NA	NA	TRBV5-6	TRBJ2-2
CASSGGWGLAGPDTQYF	TGTGCCAGCAGTGGGGGTTGGGGACTAGCGGGACCAGATACGCAGTATTTT	TRBD2	NA	TRBV27	TRBJ2-3
CAWSTGNLEQFF	TGTGCCTGGAGTACAGGGAACCTTGAGCAGTTCTTC	NA	few	TRBV30	TRBJ2-1
CASSQGQGGYGYTF	TGTGCCAGCAGTCAGGGACAAGGGGGCTATGGCTACACCTTC	NA	NA	TRBV28	TRBJ1-2
CASSSTGTPFYEQYF	TGTGCCAGCAGCTCAACCGGGACTCCCTTCTACGAGCAGTACTTC	NA	NA	TRBV7-9	TRBJ2-7
CASSYSGGEQPQHF	TGTGCCAGCAGTTACTCGGGGGGAGAACAGCCCCAGCATTTT	NA	NA	TRBV6-6	TRBJ1-5
CASRTPGTAFYEQYF	TGTGCCAGCAGGACACCCGGGACAGCCTTCTACGAGCAGTACTTC	TRBD1	NA	TRBV28	TRBJ2-7
CASSPAGNEKLFF	TGTGCCAGCAGCCCAGCAGGGAATGAAAAACTGTTTTTT	NA	NA	TRBV28	TRBJ1-4
CASSPRPKMDTQYF	TGTGCCAGCAGCCCACGTCCGAAAATGGATACGCAGTATTTT	NA	NA	TRBV9	TRBJ2-3
CASSRDGLGYTF	TGTGCCAGCAGCCGGGACGGTCTTGGCTACACCTTC	NA	NA	TRBV6-6	TRBJ1-2
CASSLRDGSTDTQYF	TGCGCCAGCAGCTTGCGGGACGGCAGCACAGATACGCAGTATTTT	NA	few	TRBV5-1	TRBJ2-3
CASSLTEVAGYTF	TGTGCCAGCAGCTTAACAGAAGTCGCTGGCTACACCTTC	NA	NA	TRBV5-4	TRBJ1-2
CASIPTTGPIYEQYF	TGTGCCAGCATCCCTACTACGGGGCCTATCTACGAGCAGTACTTC	NA	NA	TRBV27	TRBJ2-7
CASSSTTSGSFVDTQYF	TGCGCCAGCAGCTCGACGACTAGCGGGAGTTTCGTAGATACGCAGTATTTT	TRBD2	NA	TRBV5-1	TRBJ2-3
CASSPDRASETQYF	TGTGCCAGCAGTCCGGACAGGGCGTCCGAGACCCAGTACTTC	TRBD1	many	TRBV2	TRBJ2-5
CASSLPRQGGTQYF	TGTGCCAGCAGCTTGCCCCGACAGGGGGGGACCCAGTACTTC	TRBD1	few	TRBV7-9	TRBJ2-5
CASSEARQLYNSPLHF	TGTGCCAGCAGTGAAGCGCGACAGTTGTATAATTCACCCCTCCACTTT	NA	NA	TRBV2	TRBJ1-6
CASSQLAGGPHEQYF	TGCGCCAGCAGCCAACTAGCGGGAGGGCCGCACGAGCAGTACTTC	TRBD2	NA	TRBV4-3	TRBJ2-7
CSVSMETGDEQFF	TGCAGCGTAAGCATGGAAACGGGGGATGAGCAGTTCTTC	NA	NA	TRBV29-1	TRBJ2-1
CASSGFDEQYF	TGTGCCAGCAGTGGTTTTGACGAGCAGTACTTC	NA	few	TRBV6-6	TRBJ2-7
CASSPDSGGYQPQHF	TGTGCCAGCAGCCCAGACAGCGGGGGCTATCAGCCCCAGCATTTT	NA	once	TRBV7-2	TRBJ1-5
CASSYGASTDTQYF	TGTGCCAGCAGCTACGGAGCTAGCACAGATACGCAGTATTTT	NA	NA	TRBV7-3	TRBJ2-3
CASSEQTGQPQHF	TGTGCCAGCAGTGAACAAACAGGCCAGCCCCAGCATTTT	NA	once	TRBV6-4	TRBJ1-5
CASSLGGRADTGELFF	TGTGCCAGCAGCTTAGGGGGGAGGGCGGACACCGGGGAGCTGTTTTTT	TRBD2	NA	TRBV7-7	TRBJ2-2
CAWRARGDSPLHF	TGTGCCTGGAGAGCCAGGGGGGATTCACCCCTCCACTTT	TRBD1	NA	TRBV30	TRBJ1-6